This T cell receptor (beta chain) was identified in a study of shared clonotypes between healthy human individuals. Only Caucasian adults living in Nashville, Tennessee made up the donor group. Only in-frame clones appear in the TCRdb table, and some are missing; sequencing was by immunoSEQ multiplex PCR. The sample holds more than 1,200,000 clones, 97% to 99% seen once. Points on this clone: Antigen: not known.

Points from the study as a whole: For naive CD4 cells, around 5% of clonotypes were shared across a few donors. Across subsets, estimated richness was generally greater for naive than for memory populations. Although depth was large, rarefaction showed that sequencing of the sorted subsets was incomplete.

The trim removed 5 bases at V and 7 bases at J, leaving 9 bases unmatched. This CDR3 spans 14 amino acids. From germline, CDR1 is SGHAT and CDR2 FQNNGV. Material: naive CD4+ T cells sorted from blood. As for subset: CD45RA+ positively selected. The chain joins TRBV11-2 to TRBJ2-7; the match to TRBD2 covers 9 bases. The sequence came from a man aged 30 to 39 in good health. The DNA for the CDR3 is TGTGCCAGCAGCCTCGCGAGACTAGCGGAGGAGCAGTACTTC. Protein sequence: CASSLARLAEEQYF. The variable domain in full, completed from reference TRBV11-2 and TRBJ2-7, reads EAGVAQSPRYKIIEKRQSVAFWCNPISGHATLYWYQQILGQGPKLLIQFQNNGVVDDSQLPKDRFSAERLKGVDSTLKIQPAKLEDSAVYLCASSLARLAEEQYFGPGTRLTVT.